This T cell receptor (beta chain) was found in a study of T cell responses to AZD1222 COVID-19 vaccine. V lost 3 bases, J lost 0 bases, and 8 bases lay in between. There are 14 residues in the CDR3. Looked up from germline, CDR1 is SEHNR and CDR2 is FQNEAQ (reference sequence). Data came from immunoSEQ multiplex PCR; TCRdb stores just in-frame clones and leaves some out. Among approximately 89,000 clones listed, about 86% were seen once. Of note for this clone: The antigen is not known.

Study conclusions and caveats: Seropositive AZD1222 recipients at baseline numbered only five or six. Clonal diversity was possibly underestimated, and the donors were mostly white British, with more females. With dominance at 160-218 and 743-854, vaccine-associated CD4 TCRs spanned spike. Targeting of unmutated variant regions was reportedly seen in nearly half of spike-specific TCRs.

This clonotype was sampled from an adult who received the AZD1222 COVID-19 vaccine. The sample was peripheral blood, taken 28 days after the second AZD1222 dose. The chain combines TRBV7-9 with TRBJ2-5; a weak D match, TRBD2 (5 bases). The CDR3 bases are TGTGCCAGCAGCTTCGGCGGGTACCAAGAGACCCAGTACTTC. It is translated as CASSFGGYQETQYF.